The clone carrying this T cell receptor (beta chain) appeared a few times. Antigen: not known. The data are from a study of T cell responses to AZD1222 COVID-19 vaccine. Whole-study results and caveats: The reported proportion of spike-specific TCRs targeting unmutated variant regions was nearly half. Vaccine-associated CD4 TCRs ranged over spike, dominating at 160-218 and 743-854. It should be noted that donors were predominantly white British and more often female, and clonal diversity was possibly underestimated.

This table comes from immunoSEQ multiplex PCR, and its TCRdb copy is limited to in-frame clones, with some not included. This table holds roughly 150,000 clones, under 95% found once. Second-dose schedules of about 4 or about 12 weeks were combined. The CDR3 has 14 amino acids. The germline gives CDR1 MNHEY, CDR2 SMNVEV (reference sequence). V lost 2 bases, J lost 5 bases, and 10 bases lay in between. The rearrangement joins TRBV27 to TRBJ2-1; no definite D call. The sequence derives from an adult who received the AZD1222 COVID-19 vaccine. The source material was peripheral blood, sampled 28 days after the second AZD1222 dose. In nucleotides, the CDR3 is TGTGCCAGCAGTTTAAGGGCGCCGAACAATGAGCAGTTCTTC. This translates into CASSLRAPNNEQFF.